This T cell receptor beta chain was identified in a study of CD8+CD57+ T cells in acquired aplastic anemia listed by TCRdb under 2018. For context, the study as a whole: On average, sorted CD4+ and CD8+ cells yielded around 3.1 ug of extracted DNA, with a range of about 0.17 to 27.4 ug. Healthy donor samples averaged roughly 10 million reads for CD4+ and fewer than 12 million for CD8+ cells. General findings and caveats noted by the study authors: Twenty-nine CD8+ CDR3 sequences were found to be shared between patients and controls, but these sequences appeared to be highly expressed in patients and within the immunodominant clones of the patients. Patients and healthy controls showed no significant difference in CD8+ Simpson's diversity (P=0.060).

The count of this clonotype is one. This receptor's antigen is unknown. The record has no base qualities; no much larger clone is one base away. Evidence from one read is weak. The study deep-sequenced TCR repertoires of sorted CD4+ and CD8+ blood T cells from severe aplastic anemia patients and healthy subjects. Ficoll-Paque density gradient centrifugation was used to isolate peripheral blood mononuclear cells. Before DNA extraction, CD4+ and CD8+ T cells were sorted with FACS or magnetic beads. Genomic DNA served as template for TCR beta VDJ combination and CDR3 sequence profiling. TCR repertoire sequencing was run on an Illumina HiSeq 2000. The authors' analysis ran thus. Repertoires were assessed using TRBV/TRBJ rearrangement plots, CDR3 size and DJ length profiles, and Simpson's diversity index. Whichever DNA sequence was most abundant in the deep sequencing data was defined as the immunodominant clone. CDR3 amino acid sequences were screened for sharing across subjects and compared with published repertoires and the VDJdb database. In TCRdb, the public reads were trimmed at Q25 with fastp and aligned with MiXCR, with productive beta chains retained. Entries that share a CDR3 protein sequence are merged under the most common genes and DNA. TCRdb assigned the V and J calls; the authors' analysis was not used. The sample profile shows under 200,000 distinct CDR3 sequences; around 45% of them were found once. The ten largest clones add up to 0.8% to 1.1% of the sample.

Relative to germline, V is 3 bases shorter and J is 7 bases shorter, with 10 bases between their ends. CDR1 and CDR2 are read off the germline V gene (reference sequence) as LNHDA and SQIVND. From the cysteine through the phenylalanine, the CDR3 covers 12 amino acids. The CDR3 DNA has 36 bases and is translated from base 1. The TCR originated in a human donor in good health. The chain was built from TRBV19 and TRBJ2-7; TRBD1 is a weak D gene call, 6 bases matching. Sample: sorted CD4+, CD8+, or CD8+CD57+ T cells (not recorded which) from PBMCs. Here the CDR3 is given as CASSMGAGEQYF. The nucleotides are TGTGCCAGTAGTATGGGGGCAGGGGAGCAGTACTTC.